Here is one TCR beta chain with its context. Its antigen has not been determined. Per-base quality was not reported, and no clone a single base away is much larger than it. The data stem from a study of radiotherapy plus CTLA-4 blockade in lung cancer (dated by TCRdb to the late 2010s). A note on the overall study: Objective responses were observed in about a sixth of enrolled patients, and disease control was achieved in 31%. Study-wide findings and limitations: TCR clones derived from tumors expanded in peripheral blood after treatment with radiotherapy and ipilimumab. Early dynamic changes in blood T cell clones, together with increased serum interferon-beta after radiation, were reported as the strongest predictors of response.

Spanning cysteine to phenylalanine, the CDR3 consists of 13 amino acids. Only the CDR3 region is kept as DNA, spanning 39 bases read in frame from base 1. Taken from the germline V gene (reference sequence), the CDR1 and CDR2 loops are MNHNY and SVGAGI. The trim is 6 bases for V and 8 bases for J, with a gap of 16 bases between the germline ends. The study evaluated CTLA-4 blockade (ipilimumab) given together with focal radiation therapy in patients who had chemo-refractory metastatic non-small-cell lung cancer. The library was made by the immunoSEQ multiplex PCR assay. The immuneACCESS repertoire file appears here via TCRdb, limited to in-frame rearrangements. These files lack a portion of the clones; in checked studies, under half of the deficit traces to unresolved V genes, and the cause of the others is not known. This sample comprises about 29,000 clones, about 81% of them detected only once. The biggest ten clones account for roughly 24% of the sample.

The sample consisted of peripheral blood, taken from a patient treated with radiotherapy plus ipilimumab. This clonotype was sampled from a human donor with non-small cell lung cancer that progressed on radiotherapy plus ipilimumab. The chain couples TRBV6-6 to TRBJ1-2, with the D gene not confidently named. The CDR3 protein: CASSQTLPGGYTF. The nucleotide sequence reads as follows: TGTGCCAGCAGCCAGACCCTACCGGGGGGCTACACCTTC.